This passage covers 6 T cell receptor beta chains from one sample sequenced in a study of T-cell memory formation after mild COVID-19. One entry per CDR3 protein results from TCRdb running MiXCR on the 5' RACE reads. The sample shows roughly 68,000 distinct CDR3 sequences, 16% of them seen only once. Sequencing was carried out using PBMCs or a T cell subset sorted from them (not recorded which). These receptors all stem from an adult woman who had mild COVID-19 (a few samples of this study predate the infection). Cell type and time point are not known.

The chain is built from TRBV20-1 and TRBJ1-1, with D possibly being TRBD1 (5 bases). V lost 3 bases, J lost 1 base, and 21 bases lay in between. Per germline, CDR1 DFQATT and CDR2 SNEGSKA (reference sequence). This CDR3 is 17 amino acids long. CDR3 sequence (DNA): TGCAGTGCTAGCCTCGCAGACAGAAGTTTCCAGAACACTGAAGCTTTCTTT. This gives the protein CSASLADRSFQNTEAFF.

This clonotype was counted a few times. The chain is built from TRBV19 and TRBJ1-2, with D hard to call. Germline CDR1 and CDR2: LNHDA and SQIVND (reference sequence). Deletions cut 4 bases from V and 8 bases from J, with 20 bases between. This CDR3 spans 15 amino acids. The CDR3 here is CASSTDLTVAYGYTF. The CDR3 bases are TGTGCCAGTAGTACCGACCTGACTGTTGCTTACGGCTACACCTTC.

This clonotype was detected only a few times. CDR3 amino acids: CASSLEGDGVIHNEQFF. The CDR3, as DNA: TGTGCCAGCAGCTTAGAGGGGGACGGAGTTATTCACAATGAGCAGTTCTTC. The V and J genes are TRBV7-9 and TRBJ2-1; tentatively, D is TRBD1 (6 bases). The CDR3 totals 17 residues. V was clipped by 1 base and J by 5 bases, with 18 bases between them. The germline V gene encodes CDR1 SEHNR and CDR2 FQNEAQ (reference sequence).

The chain recombines TRBV7-6 with TRBJ2-1, with 8 bases that match TRBD2. The CDR3 covers 15 residues. After removal of 5 bases from V and 7 bases from J, the junction contained 10 bases not matched to a gene. Germline CDR1 is SGHVS and CDR2 is FNYEAQ. The CDR3 here is CASSKEAGAGNEQFF. Written as DNA, the CDR3 is TGTGCCAGCAGCAAAGAAGCGGGAGCGGGTAATGAGCAGTTCTTC. Using reference TRBV7-6 and TRBJ2-1 for the parts outside the CDR3, the full variable domain is GAGVSQSPRYKVTKRGQDVALRCDPISGHVSLYWYRQALGQGPEFLTYFNYEAQQDKSGLPNDRFSAERPEGSISTLTIQRTEQRDSAMYRCASSKEAGAGNEQFFGPGTRLTVL.

The V gene is TRBV7-6, the J gene TRBJ2-1; D remains unclear. V was trimmed by 5 bases and J by 5 bases, leaving 22 bases between them. The CDR3 extends over 17 amino acids. Germline CDR1 SGHVS, CDR2 FNYEAQ. CDR3 nucleotide sequence: TGTGCCAGCAGCCCCCCCCCGGGCGCCCCAGGAGACAATGAGCAGTTCTTC. Protein sequence: CASSPPPGAPGDNEQFF.

This clonotype came up a few times. The chain recombines TRBV27 with TRBJ2-3; 8 bases are a match to TRBD2. V shed 3 bases and J 1 base; nucleotides not matched to a gene: 6. CDR3 length equals 16 residues. The germline V gene has CDR1 MNHEY and CDR2 SMNVEV (reference sequence). DNA for the CDR3: TGTGCCAGCAGTTTCAGGGGACTAGATGGCACAGATACGCAGTATTTT. Protein product: CASSFRGLDGTDTQYF.